Listed here are 17 T cell receptor beta chains from one sample, sequenced in a study of blood T cell repertoires in COVID-19. Generated by immunoSEQ multiplex PCR, the TCRdb table keeps only in-frame clones and is missing some. The sample lists roughly 160,000 clones, 84% occurring once. The sequenced sample was peripheral blood. The receptors were sampled from a man between 65 and 85 years old with active or convalescent COVID-19.

V is TRBV18 and J is TRBJ2-1; 7 positions agree with TRBD2. The CDR3 spans 16 residues. Germline trimming cut 5 bases from V and 7 bases from J; bases unmatched to any gene: 14. The V gene's germline CDR1 is KGHSH and CDR2 LQKENI. CDR3 amino acids: CASSSTSILAFNEQFF. As DNA, the CDR3 is TGTGCCAGCTCATCGACAAGTATACTAGCGTTTAATGAGCAGTTCTTC.

V and J are TRBV7-2 and TRBJ1-1; 9 positions agree with TRBD1. J gave up 5 bases and V 5 bases, and 12 bases lay outside the gene matches. Looked up from germline, CDR1 is SGHTA and CDR2 is FQGNSA. This CDR3 is built from 16 residues. In nucleotides, the CDR3 is TGTGCCAGCAGCCCCCTGTCGAGGACAGGGGTTACTGAAGCTTTCTTT. Its translation: CASSPLSRTGVTEAFF.

In this sample, this clone turned up once. The chain uses TRBV15 and TRBJ2-1, with TRBD2 matching 9 bases. The CDR3 contains 18 residues. Germline loops: CDR1 LNHNV, CDR2 YYDKDF (reference sequence). Trimming took 0 bases from V and 5 from J; bases not matched to a gene: 11. DNA of the CDR3: TGTGCCACCAGCAGAGAGGTGCCGGCTAGCGGGAATCACAATGAGCAGTTCTTC. It specifies CATSREVPASGNHNEQFF.

The genes are TRBV5-1 and TRBJ2-3; 11 positions match TRBD2. Germline loops: CDR1 SGHRS, CDR2 YFSETQ. V was pared by 4 bases and J by 2 bases, with 6 bases of the junction left unmatched. The CDR3 is 16 amino acids. The chain's CDR3 is CASSKNSGRATDTQYF. The CDR3 coding sequence is TGCGCCAGCAGCAAAAATAGCGGGAGGGCCACAGATACGCAGTATTTT.

The chain links TRBV7-2 to TRBJ2-5; a possible D gene is TRBD2 (6 bases). CDR3 size: 16 residues. V lost 0 bases to trimming and J lost 3 bases, with 14 bases between them. The germline V gene encodes CDR1 SGHTA and CDR2 FQGNSA. The CDR3 is CASSLAGGGVKETQYF. CDR3 in DNA: TGTGCCAGCAGCTTAGCGGGAGGAGGGGTGAAAGAGACCCAGTACTTC.

V gene TRBV11-2 combines with J gene TRBJ1-1; 9 bases agree with TRBD1. Looked up from germline, CDR1 is SGHAT and CDR2 is FQNNGV. The CDR3 has 14 amino acids. The junction had 2 bases not matched to a gene; V was cut back by 2 bases and J by 4 bases. CDR3 in DNA: TGTGCCAGCAGCTTAACAGGGGGCGGCACTGAAGCTTTCTTT. The encoded protein is CASSLTGGGTEAFF.

This sequence joins TRBV28 and TRBJ1-2; TRBD1 might be the D (6 bases). The CDR3 has 13 residues. The germline V gene has CDR1 MDHEN and CDR2 SYDVKM. V was clipped by 5 bases and J by 8 bases, with 15 bases between them. The DNA for the CDR3 is TGTGCCAGCAGTACGCCAGGGGTGAAGGGCTACACCTTC. Amino acid sequence: CASSTPGVKGYTF.

The V and J genes are TRBV29-1 and TRBJ1-2; the D gene is possibly TRBD1 (5 bases). Per the germline V gene, CDR1 is SQVTM and CDR2 is ANQGSEA. Deletions cut 7 bases from V and 7 bases from J, with 13 bases between. This CDR3 has 11 residues. DNA for the CDR3: TGCAGCGCTGTGGGGGGTTCTGGCTACACCTTC. This codes for CSAVGGSGYTF.

CDR3: CASSPSDRNTEAFF. CDR3 bases: TGTGCCAGCAGCCCGTCGGACAGGAACACTGAAGCTTTCTTT. The J gene is TRBJ1-1, the V gene TRBV7-9; possible D gene TRBD1, 6 bases. The CDR3 loop spans 14 amino acids. CDR1 is SEHNR and CDR2 is FQNEAQ in the germline V gene (reference sequence). Trimming pared 5 bases from V and 1 base from J, leaving 11 bases between.

The V and J genes are TRBV7-2 and TRBJ2-1; 9 positions match TRBD2. From germline, CDR1 is SGHTA and CDR2 FQGNSA. V shed 5 bases and J 9 bases; nucleotides not matched to a gene: 8. This CDR3 spans 14 amino acids. CDR3 residues: CASSEGGGAVEQFF. As DNA, the CDR3 is TGTGCCAGCAGCGAGGGCGGGGGGGCCGTTGAGCAGTTCTTC. Based on the CDR3 plus reference TRBV7-2 and TRBJ2-1, the full variable domain is GAGVSQSPSNKVTEKGKDVELRCDPISGHTALYWYRQSLGQGLEFLIYFQGNSAPDKSGLPSDRFSAERTGGSVSTLTIQRTQQEDSAVYLCASSEGGGAVEQFFGPGTRLTVL.

The chain uses TRBV28 and TRBJ2-1; 8 bases align to TRBD2. Germline V lookup: CDR1 MDHEN, CDR2 SYDVKM. J gave up 6 bases and V 3 bases, and 4 bases lay outside the gene matches. The CDR3 is 14 residues long. The CDR3 nucleotides are TGTGCCAGCAGTTTGAGGCTAGCGGGCAATGAGCAGTTCTTC. Translated: CASSLRLAGNEQFF.

CDR3 coding DNA: TGTGCCTGGAGTGTACCTGCGACGGGTTTCGCCAAAAACATTCAGTACTTC. Translation: CAWSVPATGFAKNIQYF. The chain combines TRBV30 with TRBJ2-4; D is ambiguous. This CDR3 is built from 17 residues. V was shortened by 0 bases and J by 1 base, with 16 bases between the two germline ends. Germline CDR1 GTSNPN, CDR2 SVGIG (reference sequence).

V usage is TRBV18 and J usage is TRBJ1-3; TRBD1 agrees at 9 bases. J gave up 4 bases and V 5 bases, and 9 bases lay outside the gene matches. The germline V gene encodes CDR1 KGHSH and CDR2 LQKENI. CDR3 size: 16 residues. For the CDR3, the DNA is TGTGCCAGCTCATCCTCCGGGACAGGGTCCGGAAACACCATATATTTT. Encoded protein: CASSSSGTGSGNTIYF.

The chain is built from TRBV6-6 and TRBJ2-7; D unclear. V dropped 1 base and J dropped 2 bases, with 12 bases sitting between them. This CDR3 spans 15 amino acids. CDR1 and CDR2 from the germline V gene are MNHNY and SVGAGI (reference sequence). This chain's CDR3 is CASSYFKPYPYEQYF. CDR3 coding DNA: TGTGCCAGCAGTTACTTTAAGCCGTACCCCTACGAGCAGTACTTC.

The chain uses TRBV5-1 and TRBJ2-2, with 9 bases aligning to TRBD2. V trimming: 5 bases; J trimming: 2 bases; junction bases outside the gene matches: 4. This CDR3 spans 15 amino acids. The germline V gene has CDR1 SGHRS and CDR2 YFSETQ. CDR3 protein: CASRLSGSNTGELFF. CDR3 bases: TGCGCCAGCAGACTTAGCGGGAGTAACACCGGGGAGCTGTTTTTT.

This chain links TRBV4-3 with TRBJ2-4; 10 bases map to TRBD2. Germline CDR1 reads LGHNA; CDR2 reads YSLEER. The CDR3 is made up of 15 amino acids. The V segment lost 4 bases and the J segment 8 bases; nucleotides outside the gene matches: 8. The CDR3 loop is CASSRTGLAGDIQYF. The CDR3 DNA follows: TGCGCCAGCAGCCGGACCGGGCTAGCGGGAGACATTCAGTACTTC.

The chain employs TRBV19 and TRBJ2-5, with 7 bases fitting TRBD1. Germline-derived CDR1 and CDR2 are LNHDA and SQIVND (reference sequence). The CDR3 has 13 residues. The V gene end was trimmed by 6 bases and the J gene end by 2 bases; junction bases not matched to a gene: 3. The CDR3 spells CASSGTVQETQYF. CDR3 DNA: TGTGCCAGTAGCGGGACAGTACAAGAGACCCAGTACTTC. Combining the CDR3 with reference TRBV19 and TRBJ2-5 gives the whole variable domain DGGITQSPKYLFRKEGQNVTLSCEQNLNHDAMYWYRQDPGQGLRLIYYSQIVNDFQKGDIAEGYSVSREKKESFPLTVTSAQKNPTAFYLCASSGTVQETQYFGPGTRLLVL.